This entry is about one T cell receptor (beta chain). This entry is derived from a study of T cells expressing NK-cell markers. With UMIs, 5'RACE template switching was used to make TCR beta cDNA. TCRdb reprocessed the 5' RACE reads, keeping one entry per CDR3 protein, no DNA. The clone table shows about 550,000 distinct CDR3 sequences, with the ten largest holding around 4%. The CDR3 totals 14 residues. Germline lookup yields CDR1 MNHEY and CDR2 SVGAGI. This TCR was sampled from a young man in good health. The chain joins TRBV6-5 to TRBJ2-7; TCRdb proposes TRBD1, but this gene call is untestable without DNA. The sequenced material came from blood T cells: a sorted CD56 or NKG2C T cell subset, CD4+ or CD8+ T cells, or bulk PBMC T cells (not recorded which). The CDR3 reads CASSWGGLTYEQYF.